Given below is one T cell receptor (beta chain) in context. The protocol was immunoSEQ multiplex PCR, while the TCRdb copy is restricted to in-frame clones and leaves out a portion. The sample has over 200,000 clones, approximately 80% seen once. These data belong to a study of control samples from healthy donors and cancer patients. Germline V CDR1 and CDR2: WNHNN, SYGVQD (reference sequence). This CDR3 is 14 amino acids long. The V and J ends lost 3 bases and 6 bases, in that order; junction bases with no gene match: 5. V gene TRBV10-1 combines with J gene TRBJ1-1; 9 positions agree with TRBD1. The sample taken for sequencing was PBMCs. This TCR came from a woman in her sixties with lung cancer. CDR3 bases: TGCGCCAGCAGTGACGGGACAGGGAGCGCTGAAGCTTTCTTT. This encodes CASSDGTGSAEAFF.